Shown below are 21 T cell receptor beta chains from a single sample sequenced in a study of persistence of HIV-infected CD4 T cells. No antigen has been identified for these receptors. This nonspecific control used anti-CD3/anti-CD28 bead stimulation of CD4+ T cells. CD4+ T cells upregulating both CD40 ligand and CD69 were sorted as responding cells. This was the immunoSEQ version 4 assay in survey mode. The protocol was immunoSEQ multiplex PCR, while the TCRdb copy is restricted to in-frame clones and leaves out a portion. The sample holds 43,000 or so clones, around 92% seen once. Specimen: CD4+ T cells sorted from PBMCs after roughly 18-hour stimulation, collected from a patient who received antiretroviral therapy. The receptors here all came from an adult man with HIV who was CMV-seropositive.

The V gene is TRBV9, the J gene TRBJ1-2; perhaps TRBD1 as D (5 bases). Looked up from germline, CDR1 is SGDLS and CDR2 is YYNGEE. Trimming stripped 4 bases from V and 2 bases from J, with 18 bases between. CDR3 length: 16 residues. CDR3 DNA sequence: TGTGCCAGCAGCTCTCTAATTGGGGGGGTAAACTATGGCTACACCTTC. Translation: CASSSLIGGVNYGYTF.

The V gene is TRBV30, the J gene TRBJ1-2, with D hard to call. Trimming removed 0 bases at V and 5 bases at J, with 7 bases between. CDR1 is GTSNPN, CDR2 SVGIG, per germline (reference sequence). This CDR3 region has 12 residues. The DNA for the CDR3 is TGTGCCTGGAGTGTACTTGCGTATGGCTACACCTTC. Translating gives CAWSVLAYGYTF.

The chain couples TRBV14 to TRBJ2-2, with 10 bases lining up with TRBD2. CDR3 size: 17 residues. The trim removed 4 bases at V and 4 bases at J, leaving 9 bases unmatched. Looked up from germline, CDR1 is SGHDN and CDR2 is FVKESK. The chain's CDR3 is CASSPSGGASITGELFF. The CDR3 DNA is TGTGCCAGCAGCCCCAGCGGGGGGGCCTCGATCACCGGGGAGCTGTTTTTT. The full variable domain, rest sourced from reference TRBV14 and TRBJ2-2, is EAGVTQFPSHSVIEKGQTVTLRCDPISGHDNLYWYRRVMGKEIKFLLHFVKESKQDESGMPNNRFLAERTGGTYSTLKVQPAELEDSGVYFCASSPSGGASITGELFFGEGSRLTVL.

The J gene is TRBJ1-1, the V gene TRBV6-5; D remains ambiguous. CDR3 length: 12 residues. Germline-derived CDR1 and CDR2 are MNHEY and SVGAGI. Trimming left V 6 bases short and J 10 bases short, with 15 bases between. CDR3 loop: CASRGPPNVAFF. CDR3 sequence (DNA): TGTGCCAGCAGGGGCCCCCCAAATGTAGCTTTCTTT.

The V and J genes are TRBV19 and TRBJ1-5, with 7 positions matching TRBD1. CDR1 and CDR2 (germline): LNHDA, SQIVND (reference sequence). V lost 4 bases, J lost 6 bases, and 21 bases stayed unmatched. The CDR3 sequence is 19 residues long. For the CDR3, the DNA is TGTGCCAGTAGTACCTCCCGTGCAGGGGGGAAAGACAGTAGTCAGCCCCAGCATTTT. Amino acid sequence: CASSTSRAGGKDSSQPQHF.

V gene TRBV7-2 combines with J gene TRBJ1-2; D remains ambiguous. From germline, CDR1 is SGHTA and CDR2 FQGNSA. The CDR3 consists of 13 residues. Trimming cost V 6 bases and J 7 bases, with 15 bases left between them. The CDR3 DNA reads as TGTGCCAGCAGGGCGACCGCTGCAAGTGGCTACACCTTC. It is translated as CASRATAASGYTF. Using reference TRBV7-2 and TRBJ1-2 for the parts outside the CDR3, the full variable domain is GAGVSQSPSNKVTEKGKDVELRCDPISGHTALYWYRQSLGQGLEFLIYFQGNSAPDKSGLPSDRFSAERTGGSVSTLTIQRTQQEDSAVYLCASRATAASGYTFGSGTRLTVV.

The chain is built from TRBV19 and TRBJ2-3, with 11 positions matching TRBD2. Looked up from germline, CDR1 is LNHDA and CDR2 is SQIVND (reference sequence). This CDR3 region has 18 residues. With V trimmed by 5 bases and J by 11 bases, 21 bases remained unmatched. DNA for the CDR3: TGTGCCAGTAGTTTCGGGACTAGCGGCCACCCTCAGACTACCTGGCAGTATTTT. It specifies CASSFGTSGHPQTTWQYF.

This clone has a single count. This chain joins TRBV19 and TRBJ2-1, with 10 bases matching TRBD2. The germline V gene has CDR1 LNHDA and CDR2 SQIVND (reference sequence). This CDR3 has 15 amino acids. With V trimmed by 5 bases and J by 9 bases, 10 bases remained unmatched. The CDR3 spells CASSRAGGPQGEQFF. CDR3 coding DNA: TGTGCCAGTAGTCGAGCGGGGGGGCCTCAGGGTGAGCAGTTCTTC.

The V and J genes are TRBV28 and TRBJ1-1; D may be TRBD1 (5 bases). CDR3 length equals 15 residues. Trimming removed 6 bases from V and 1 base from J, with 15 bases in between. Germline V lookup: CDR1 MDHEN, CDR2 SYDVKM. The CDR3 loop is CASRTPGPPNTEAFF. Written as DNA, the CDR3 is TGTGCCAGCAGGACCCCGGGACCACCGAACACTGAAGCTTTCTTT.

The CDR3 region is CAISEDSGGARDTQYF. CDR3 in DNA: TGTGCCATCAGTGAAGATAGCGGGGGGGCGAGAGATACGCAGTATTTT. This chain links TRBV10-3 with TRBJ2-3, with TRBD2 identical over 11 bases. The CDR3 loop spans 16 amino acids. From germline, CDR1 is ENHRY and CDR2 SYGVKD. The ends lost 3 bases at V and 5 bases at J; junction bases unmatched: 7.

This chain connects TRBV18 to TRBJ2-3; 8 nucleotides align to TRBD1. The germline gives CDR1 KGHSH, CDR2 LQKENI. V dropped 1 base and J dropped 1; count of bases not matched to a gene: 7. The CDR3 loop spans 17 amino acids. Here the CDR3 reads CASSPLGDRRGTDTQYF. CDR3 sequence (DNA): TGTGCCAGCTCACCACTGGGGGACAGGAGAGGCACAGATACGCAGTATTTT.

The chain couples TRBV28 to TRBJ2-4, with TRBD2 matching 7 bases. Trimming at V came to 2 bases and at J to 9 bases, leaving 7 bases not matched to a gene. The CDR3 spans 14 residues. CDR1 and CDR2 (germline): MDHEN, SYDVKM. The CDR3 sequence: CASSLGGDGGIQYF. The CDR3 DNA reads TGTGCCAGCAGTTTAGGGGGGGACGGTGGCATTCAGTACTTC.

CDR3 DNA: TGTGCCAGTACCACACTACAGGGGGTTGGCGGGGAGCTGTTTTTT. Translated: CASTTLQGVGGELFF. V and J are TRBV19 and TRBJ2-2, with 8 bases identical to TRBD1. The ends lost 7 bases at V and 7 bases at J; junction bases unmatched: 11. The CDR3 extends over 15 amino acids. Germline V gene sequence: CDR1 LNHDA, CDR2 SQIVND (reference sequence).

The chain has TRBV5-1 and TRBJ1-2; D is ambiguous. From germline, CDR1 is SGHRS and CDR2 YFSETQ. The CDR3 totals 13 residues. V lost 4 bases, J lost 4 bases, and 11 bases lay in between. Here the CDR3 reads CASSQELGYGYTF. The CDR3 nucleotides read TGCGCCAGCAGCCAGGAACTTGGCTATGGCTACACCTTC.

This chain uses TRBV5-5 with TRBJ1-1, with TRBD1 matching over 7 bases. CDR3 size: 19 residues. Germline trimming cut 0 bases from V and 1 base from J; bases unmatched to any gene: 15. Per the germline V gene, CDR1 is SGHKS and CDR2 is YYEKEE (reference sequence). CDR3 sequence: CASSLGFPNDRERNTEAFF. The CDR3 DNA reads TGTGCCAGCAGCTTGGGTTTCCCAAACGACAGGGAGAGGAACACTGAAGCTTTCTTT.

This sequence joins TRBV5-4 and TRBJ1-2; TRBD1 matches at 7 bases. Trimming cost V 0 bases and J 5 bases; bases outside gene matches: 4. The length of the CDR3 is 14 residues. Germline V lookup: CDR1 SGHNT, CDR2 YYREEE (reference sequence). This CDR3 reads CASSLANRGYGYTF. The CDR3 nucleotides are TGTGCCAGCAGCTTGGCCAACAGGGGTTATGGCTACACCTTC. Complete variable domain (other parts from reference TRBV5-4 and TRBJ1-2): ETGVTQSPTHLIKTRGQQVTLRCSSQSGHNTVSWYQQALGQGPQFIFQYYREEENGRGNFPPRFSGLQFPNYSSELNVNALELDDSALYLCASSLANRGYGYTFGSGTRLTVV.

This chain uses TRBV14 with TRBJ1-2; D might be TRBD1 (5 bases). V was pared by 0 bases and J by 7 bases, with 15 bases between. Germline loops: CDR1 SGHDN, CDR2 FVKESK. The CDR3 has 15 residues. CDR3 sequence: CASSQEGGSASGYTF. The CDR3 bases are TGTGCCAGCAGCCAAGAGGGGGGATCGGCAAGTGGCTACACCTTC.

V gene TRBV6-1 combines with J gene TRBJ2-7; 8 nucleotides line up with TRBD1. The junction had 7 bases not matched to a gene; V was cut back by 3 bases and J by 0 bases. This CDR3 region has 16 residues. Germline V gene data show CDR1 as MNHNS and CDR2 as SASEGT. The CDR3 loop is CASSDVRGQVSYEQYF. The CDR3 coding sequence is TGTGCCAGCAGTGACGTGAGGGGACAGGTCTCCTACGAGCAGTACTTC.

This rearrangement joins TRBV10-3 to TRBJ1-6; D remains unclear. CDR3 length: 18 amino acids. V was pared by 4 bases and J by 0 bases, with 16 bases between. CDR1 and CDR2 from the germline V gene are ENHRY and SYGVKD. For the CDR3, the DNA is TGTGCCATCAGTGCTTTGTCTCGGGTAAACTCCTATAATTCACCCCTCCACTTT. Its translation is CAISALSRVNSYNSPLHF.

This clone appeared a single time. The chain employs TRBV25-1 and TRBJ2-2; TRBD1 agrees at 9 bases. Germline CDR1 and CDR2: MGHDK and SYGVNS. The CDR3 extends over 14 amino acids. Trimming took 6 bases from V and 6 from J; bases not matched to a gene: 5. CDR3 region: CASSAHRGPGELFF. The CDR3 coding sequence is TGTGCCAGCAGCGCGCACAGGGGGCCCGGGGAGCTGTTTTTT.

The chain has TRBV2 and TRBJ1-6, with a weak D call TRBD1 (5 bases). CDR3 length: 13 residues. Germline V gene lookup returns CDR1 SNHLY and CDR2 FYNNEI. Trimming cost V 4 bases and J 4 bases, with 5 bases left between them. CDR3 loop: CASSGQYNSPLHF. Here the CDR3 DNA reads TGTGCCAGCAGTGGACAGTATAATTCACCCCTCCACTTT.